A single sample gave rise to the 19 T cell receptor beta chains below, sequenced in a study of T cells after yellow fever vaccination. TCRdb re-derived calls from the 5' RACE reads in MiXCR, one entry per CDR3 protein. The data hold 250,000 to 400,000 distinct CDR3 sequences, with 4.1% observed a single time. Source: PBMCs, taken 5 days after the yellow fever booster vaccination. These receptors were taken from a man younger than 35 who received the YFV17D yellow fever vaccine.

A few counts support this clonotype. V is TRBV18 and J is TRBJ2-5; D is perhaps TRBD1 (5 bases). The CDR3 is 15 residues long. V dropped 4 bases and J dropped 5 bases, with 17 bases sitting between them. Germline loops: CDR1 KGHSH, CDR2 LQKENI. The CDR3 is CASSQRQGIMETQYF. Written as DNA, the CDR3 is TGTGCCAGCTCACAGAGGCAGGGTATAATGGAGACCCAGTACTTC. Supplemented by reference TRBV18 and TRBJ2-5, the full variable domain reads NAGVMQNPRHLVRRRGQEARLRCSPMKGHSHVYWYRQLPEEGLKFMVYLQKENIIDESGMPKERFSAEFPKEGPSILRIQQVVRGDSAAYFCASSQRQGIMETQYFGPGTRLLVL.

The CDR3: CAWRRTGAHEQYF. The CDR3, as DNA: TGTGCCTGGAGAAGGACAGGGGCACACGAGCAGTACTTC. The J gene is TRBJ2-7, the V gene TRBV30, with 9 bases identical to TRBD1. Germline lookup yields CDR1 GTSNPN and CDR2 SVGIG (reference sequence). V was clipped by 3 bases and J by 5 bases; unmatched bases: 5. The CDR3 has 13 amino acids.

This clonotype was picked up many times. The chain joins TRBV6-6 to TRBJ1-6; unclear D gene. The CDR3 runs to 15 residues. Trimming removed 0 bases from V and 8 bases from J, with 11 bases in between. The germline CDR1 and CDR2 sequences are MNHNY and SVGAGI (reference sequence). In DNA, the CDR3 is TGTGCCAGCAGTTACTCCGGGATCATGGATTCACCCCTCCACTTT. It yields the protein CASSYSGIMDSPLHF.

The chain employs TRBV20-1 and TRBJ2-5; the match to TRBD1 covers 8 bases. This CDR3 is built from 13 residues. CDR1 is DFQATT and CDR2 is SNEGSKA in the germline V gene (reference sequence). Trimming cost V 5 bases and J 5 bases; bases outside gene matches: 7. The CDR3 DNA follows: TGCAGTGCTGGCGACAGGGGCCGGGAGACCCAGTACTTC. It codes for CSAGDRGRETQYF.

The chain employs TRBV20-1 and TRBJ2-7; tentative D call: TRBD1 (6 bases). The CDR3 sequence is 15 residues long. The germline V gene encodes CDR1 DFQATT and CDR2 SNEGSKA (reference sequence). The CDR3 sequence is CSLHPTGKGFREQYF. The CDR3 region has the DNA TGCAGCCTCCACCCGACAGGAAAGGGGTTTAGGGAGCAGTACTTC.

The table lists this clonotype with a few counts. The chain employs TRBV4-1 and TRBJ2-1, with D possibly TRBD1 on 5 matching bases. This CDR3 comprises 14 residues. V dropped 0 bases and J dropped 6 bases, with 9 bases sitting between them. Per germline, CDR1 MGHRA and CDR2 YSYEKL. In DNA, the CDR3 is TGCGCCAGCAGCCAAGAACAGGACCTCAATGAGCAGTTCTTC. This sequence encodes CASSQEQDLNEQFF.

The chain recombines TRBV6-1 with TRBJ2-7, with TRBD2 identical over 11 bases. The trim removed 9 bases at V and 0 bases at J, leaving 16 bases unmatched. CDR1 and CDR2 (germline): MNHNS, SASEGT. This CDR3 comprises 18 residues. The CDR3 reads CARTLAGGPKCSSYEQYV. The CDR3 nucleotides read TGTGCCAGGACGCTAGCGGGGGGTCCCAAGTGTAGCTCCTACGAGCAGTACGTC.

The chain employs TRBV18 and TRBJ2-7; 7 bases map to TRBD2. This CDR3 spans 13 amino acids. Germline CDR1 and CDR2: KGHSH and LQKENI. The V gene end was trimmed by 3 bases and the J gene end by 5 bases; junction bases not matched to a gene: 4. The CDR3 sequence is CASSPSGDHEQYF. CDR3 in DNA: TGTGCCAGCTCACCGAGCGGGGACCACGAGCAGTACTTC. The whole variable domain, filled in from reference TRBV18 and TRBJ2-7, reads NAGVMQNPRHLVRRRGQEARLRCSPMKGHSHVYWYRQLPEEGLKFMVYLQKENIIDESGMPKERFSAEFPKEGPSILRIQQVVRGDSAAYFCASSPSGDHEQYFGPGTRLTVT.

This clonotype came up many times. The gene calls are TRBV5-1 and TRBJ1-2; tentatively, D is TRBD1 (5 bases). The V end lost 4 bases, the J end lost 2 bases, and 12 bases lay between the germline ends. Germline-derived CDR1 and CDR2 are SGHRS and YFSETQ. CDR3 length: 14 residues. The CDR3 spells CASSLWDRNYGYTF. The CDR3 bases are TGCGCCAGCAGCCTCTGGGACCGAAACTATGGCTACACCTTC.

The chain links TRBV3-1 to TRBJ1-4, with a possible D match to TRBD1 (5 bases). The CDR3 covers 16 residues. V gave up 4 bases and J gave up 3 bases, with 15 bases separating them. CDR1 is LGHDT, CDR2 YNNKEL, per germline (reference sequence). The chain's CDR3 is CASSLMGGRPNEKLFF. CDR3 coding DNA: TGTGCCAGCAGCCTTATGGGGGGTCGGCCTAATGAAAAACTGTTTTTT. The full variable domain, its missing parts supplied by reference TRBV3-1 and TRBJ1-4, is DTAVSQTPKYLVTQMGNDKSIKCEQNLGHDTMYWYKQDSKKFLKIMFSYNNKELIINETVPNRFSPKSPDKAHLNLHINSLELGDSAVYFCASSLMGGRPNEKLFFGSGTQLSVL.

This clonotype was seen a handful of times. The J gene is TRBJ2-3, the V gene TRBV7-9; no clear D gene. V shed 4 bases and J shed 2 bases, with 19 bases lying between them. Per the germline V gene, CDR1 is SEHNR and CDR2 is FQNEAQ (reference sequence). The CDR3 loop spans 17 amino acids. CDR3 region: CASSSFLVSDDTDTQYF. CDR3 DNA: TGTGCCAGCAGCTCCTTTTTAGTCAGCGATGACACAGATACGCAGTATTTT.

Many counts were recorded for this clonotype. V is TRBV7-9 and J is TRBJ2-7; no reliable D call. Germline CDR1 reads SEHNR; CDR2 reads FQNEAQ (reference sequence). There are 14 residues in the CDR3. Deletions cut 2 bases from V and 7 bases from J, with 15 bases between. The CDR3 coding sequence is TGTGCCAGCAGCTTATCTAGAACGCCTTGGGAGCAGTACTTC. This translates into CASSLSRTPWEQYF.

CDR3 DNA: TGTGCCAGCAGTCCCCAGACTAGCGTCCACAATGAGCAGTTCTTC. This encodes CASSPQTSVHNEQFF. This chain uses TRBV6-2 or TRBV6-3 with TRBJ2-1; 8 bases are a match to TRBD2. The V gene end was trimmed by 5 bases and the J gene end by 5 bases; junction bases not matched to a gene: 8. Looked up from germline, CDR1 is MNHEY and CDR2 is SVGEGT. The CDR3 covers 15 residues.

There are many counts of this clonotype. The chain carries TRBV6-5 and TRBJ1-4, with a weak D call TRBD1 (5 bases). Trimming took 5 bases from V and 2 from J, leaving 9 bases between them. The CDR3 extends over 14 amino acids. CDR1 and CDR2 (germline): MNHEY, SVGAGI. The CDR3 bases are TGTGCCAGCAGTGGAGGGGCGACTAATGAAAAACTGTTTTTT. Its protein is CASSGGATNEKLFF.

The DNA for the CDR3 is TGCAGCGTTGAAGCCGGTCAGGAGGTTATCACAGATACGCAGTATTTT. This encodes CSVEAGQEVITDTQYF. The rearrangement joins TRBV29-1 to TRBJ2-3; D is possibly TRBD2 (5 bases). Germline V gene data show CDR1 as SQVTM and CDR2 as ANQGSEA. This CDR3 is built from 16 residues. Trimming removed 1 base at V and 2 bases at J, with 16 bases between.

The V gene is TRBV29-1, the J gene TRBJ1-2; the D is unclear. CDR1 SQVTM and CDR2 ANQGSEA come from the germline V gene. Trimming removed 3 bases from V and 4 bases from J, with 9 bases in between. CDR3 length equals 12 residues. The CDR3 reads CSVEKAPYGYTF. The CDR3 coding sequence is TGCAGCGTTGAGAAGGCCCCCTATGGCTACACCTTC.

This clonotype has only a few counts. Written as DNA, the CDR3 is TGCGCCAGCAGCCAAGGGAGGCTGGGAACCGCCCACGAGCAGTACTTC. Its translation is CASSQGRLGTAHEQYF. The J gene is TRBJ2-7, the V gene TRBV4-1; TRBD2 is a possible D gene (5 bases). Trimming stripped 1 base from V and 5 bases from J, with 18 bases between. The germline V gene has CDR1 MGHRA and CDR2 YSYEKL. This CDR3 has 16 residues.

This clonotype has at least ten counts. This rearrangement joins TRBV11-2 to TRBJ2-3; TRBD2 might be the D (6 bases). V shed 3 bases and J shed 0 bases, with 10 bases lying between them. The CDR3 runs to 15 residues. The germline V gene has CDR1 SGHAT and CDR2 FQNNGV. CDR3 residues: CASSLSGLSTDTQYF. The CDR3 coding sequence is TGTGCCAGCAGCTTGAGCGGGCTAAGCACAGATACGCAGTATTTT.

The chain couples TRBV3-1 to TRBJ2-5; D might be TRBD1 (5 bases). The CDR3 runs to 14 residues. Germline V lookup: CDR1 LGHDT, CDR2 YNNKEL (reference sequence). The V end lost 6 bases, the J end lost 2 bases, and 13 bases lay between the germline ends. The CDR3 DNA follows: TGTGCCAGCAGTTCAAGTGGGGCACAAGAGACCCAGTACTTC. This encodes CASSSSGAQETQYF.